This is a list of T cell receptor beta chains from one sample in a study of early T cells in non-severe SARS-CoV-2 infection. TCRdb processed the 5' RACE reads anew with MiXCR; each CDR3 protein has one entry. The sample comprises 100,000 to 130,000 distinct CDR3 sequences, over 10% of which are singletons, and roughly 2.9% rests with the top ten. Sequences were obtained from whole blood. The receptor set was obtained from an adult who was a healthcare worker with PCR-confirmed SARS-CoV-2 infection or an uninfected control (not recorded which). The CDR3 runs from the conserved cysteine through the conserved F or W. D genes are given only for firm matches. Clone size, where shown, is once, few, many, or a class for clones that have expanded.

TRBD2	TRBJ2-3	few	TRBV20-1	CSASKAGATDTQYF	TGCAGTGCTAGTAAAGCGGGAGCCACAGATACGCAGTATTTT
TRBD1	TRBJ1-2	many	TRBV7-9	CASSFGTGDGYTF	TGTGCCAGCAGCTTTGGGACAGGGGACGGCTACACCTTC
-	TRBJ2-5	-	TRBV5-1	CASSPVGKETQYF	TGCGCCAGCAGCCCGGTCGGGAAAGAGACCCAGTACTTC
-	TRBJ2-1	many	TRBV6-6	CASTLVRESEQFF	TGTGCCAGCACTTTAGTTCGGGAGAGTGAGCAGTTCTTC
-	TRBJ1-3	many	TRBV20-1	CSAGTAAGNTIYF	TGCAGTGCAGGGACTGCGGCTGGAAACACCATATATTTT
TRBD2	TRBJ2-1	-	TRBV9	CASSVQLANNEQFF	TGTGCCAGCAGCGTACAACTAGCGAACAATGAGCAGTTCTTC
-	TRBJ2-3	many	TRBV6-2/TRBV6-3	CASSTDSFEDTQYF	TGTGCCAGCAGTACAGATAGCTTCGAAGATACGCAGTATTTT
-	TRBJ1-6	-	TRBV9	CASSVGEHNSPLHF	TGTGCCAGCAGCGTCGGGGAACATAATTCACCCCTCCACTTT
-	TRBJ2-5	many	TRBV9	CASSVAPVETQYF	TGTGCCAGCAGCGTAGCCCCCGTGGAGACCCAGTACTTC
-	TRBJ2-2	-	TRBV6-5	CASSKMTAPNTGELFF	TGTGCCAGCAGCAAAATGACAGCCCCGAACACCGGGGAGCTGTTTTTT
TRBD1	TRBJ2-2	few	TRBV11-1	CASCGQGRTGELFF	TGTGCCAGCTGTGGACAGGGTCGGACCGGGGAGCTGTTTTTT
TRBD2	TRBJ2-5	few	TRBV2	CASSPTSGGPARETQYF	TGTGCCAGCAGTCCCACTAGCGGGGGGCCCGCTCGCGAGACCCAGTACTTC
-	TRBJ1-5	few	TRBV30	CAWSGQNQPQHF	TGTGCCTGGAGTGGACAGAATCAGCCCCAGCATTTT
-	TRBJ2-7	-	TRBV7-8	CASSIDAGNRYEQYF	TGTGCCAGCAGTATCGACGCTGGGAACCGATACGAGCAGTACTTC
-	TRBJ2-1	-	TRBV5-1	CASSLDPRANNEQFF	TGCGCCAGCAGCTTGGATCCCCGTGCGAACAATGAGCAGTTCTTC
TRBD1	TRBJ1-1	-	TRBV7-2	CASGTGGKGNTEAFF	TGTGCCAGCGGGACAGGGGGTAAGGGAAACACTGAAGCTTTCTTT
-	TRBJ2-2	-	TRBV7-3	CASSLGVNTGELFF	TGTGCCAGCAGCTTAGGGGTGAACACCGGGGAGCTGTTTTTT
TRBD2	TRBJ2-1	few	TRBV3-1	CASSRAGVMTMQQFF	TGTGCCAGCAGCCGAGCGGGAGTTATGACCATGCAGCAGTTCTTC
TRBD2	TRBJ2-5	few	TRBV5-1	CASSFGLAVETQHF	TGCGCCAGCAGCTTCGGTCTAGCGGTGGAGACCCAGCACTTC
TRBD1	TRBJ1-1	few	TRBV12-3/TRBV12-4	CASSLQTGTEAFF	TGTGCCAGCAGTTTACAGACAGGGACTGAAGCTTTCTTT
-	TRBJ2-1	many	TRBV3-1	CASSQTGGEQFF	TGTGCCAGCAGCCAAACCGGGGGTGAGCAGTTCTTC
-	TRBJ2-5	few	TRBV7-9	CASSLAGALETQYF	TGTGCCAGCAGCTTAGCAGGGGCGTTAGAGACCCAGTACTTC